This TCR beta chain was documented in a study of beta chain features in type 1 diabetes. Investigators reverse transcribed all isolated RNA, so they sequenced expressed TCRB transcripts. Libraries were prepared by immunoSEQ multiplex PCR; TCRdb keeps only in-frame clonotypes and omits some of them. The table includes some 330,000 clones, 9.5% to 12% detected once. Germline V gene sequence: CDR1 MDHEN, CDR2 SYDVKM. The V and J ends lost 2 bases and 4 bases respectively, with 8 bases between them. The CDR3 runs 13 residues. Sequencing input: naive CD4+ T cells from blood. The chain is built from TRBV28 and TRBJ1-1, with TRBD1 as a possible D gene (5 bases). The clonotype originates from a woman aged 30 to 39 in good health. The CDR3 bases are TGTGCCAGCAGTTTACCAGGGTTCACTGAAGCTTTCTTT. Protein sequence: CASSLPGFTEAFF.